This TCR beta chain appears in the sequencing data of a study of CXCR3-negative and CXCR3-positive naive CD8 T cells. Overall study context: The TRB read total, some 140 million, broke down to about 1.5 +/- 0.3 million reads per library. Study-level results: CXCR3 levels fell partly with cryopreservation; most assays relied on fresh PBMCs. Naive cells that were CXCR3-positive had more hydrophobic TRB CDR3s (compared with CXCR3-negative naive cells). Memory cells differed in TRBV-TRBJ usage, but naive CXCR3-negative and CXCR3-positive cells had similar usage.

On this clonotype: What it recognizes is unknown.

This CDR3 is built from 15 residues. With UMI labels, 5' RACE was used to prepare the TRB cDNA libraries. TCRdb reprocessed the 5' RACE reads and reports one entry per CDR3 protein, with no DNA. The table for this sample gives over 50,000 distinct CDR3 sequences. Specimen: naive CXCR3+ CD8+ T cells from blood. As to subset: CD45RO-CCR7+CD27+CD95- naive CD8+ T cells expressing CXCR3 (TNR3+). The V call is TRBV12-3 or TRBV12-4, the J call TRBJ1-1; TCRdb outputs TRBD1, but without DNA this stays unchecked. This TCR came from a human donor in good health. Some clones in this sample may be carry-over from other donors' samples. This CDR3 reads CASSAGVGALTEAFF.